Shown below are 29 T cell receptor beta chains from a single sample sequenced in a study of human T cells and chemical hapten exposure. Time point meaning: healthy volunteer bleed at 2 weeks. Unfractionated whole blood was the source of the extracted total RNA. TCRdb reanalysed the RACE reads using MiXCR and keeps one entry per CDR3 protein. Of over 45,000 distinct CDR3 sequences in the sample, 4.3% were seen once. Sequencing was done on a sample of whole blood. These receptors were taken from a female donor in good health. Some clones in this sample may be carry-over from other donors' samples.

This clonotype has more than one count but fewer than ten. The gene calls are TRBV20-1 and TRBJ1-5; TRBD1 aligns across 7 bases. V dropped 6 bases and J dropped 0; count of bases not matched to a gene: 11. This CDR3 is 16 amino acids long. Germline assignment: CDR1 DFQATT and CDR2 SNEGSKA (reference sequence). CDR3 in amino acids: CSAEVMGTASNQPQHF. Here the CDR3 DNA reads TGCAGTGCGGAGGTGATGGGGACAGCTAGCAATCAGCCCCAGCATTTT.

The sample holds many counts of this clonotype. The rearrangement uses TRBV7-3 and TRBJ2-3; D is uncertain. The V and J ends lost 4 bases and 3 bases respectively, with 5 bases between them. Germline-derived CDR1 and CDR2 are SGHTA and FQGTGA. This CDR3 is built from 12 residues. The CDR3 DNA reads as TGTGCCAGCAGCTCCAGGACAGATACGCAGTATTTT. Its translation is CASSSRTDTQYF.

This clonotype showed up many times. The V call is TRBV5-1, the J call TRBJ1-6; a weak D match, TRBD1 (5 bases). Trimming cost V 1 base and J 7 bases, with 15 bases left between them. The CDR3 runs to 16 residues. Germline CDR1 and CDR2: SGHRS and YFSETQ. In DNA, the CDR3 is TGCGCCAGCAGCTTGTACCGGACGGGGCTGAATTCACCCCTCCACTTT. This gives the protein CASSLYRTGLNSPLHF.

This chain links TRBV19 with TRBJ2-1, with D unresolved. CDR3 length: 14 residues. V shed 5 bases and J shed 7 bases, with 15 bases lying between them. Germline V gives CDR1 LNHDA, CDR2 SQIVND (reference sequence). This chain's CDR3 is CASSPFLDFNEQFF. In DNA form, the CDR3 reads TGTGCCAGTAGTCCCTTCTTGGATTTTAATGAGCAGTTCTTC.

The table lists this clonotype with many counts. V gene TRBV7-2 combines with J gene TRBJ2-6, with TRBD2 identical over 8 bases. The trim removed 1 base at V and 0 bases at J, leaving 11 bases unmatched. The V gene's germline CDR1 is SGHTA and CDR2 FQGNSA. The CDR3 is made up of 20 amino acids. The chain's CDR3 is CASSLGPTRGGSSGANVLTF. The DNA for the CDR3 is TGTGCCAGCAGCTTAGGCCCTACTCGCGGGGGGAGCTCTGGGGCCAACGTCCTGACTTTC.

The sample holds many counts of this clonotype. The chain carries TRBV20-1 and TRBJ2-3, with 9 bases matching TRBD2. The CDR3 totals 15 residues. The J segment lost 0 bases and the V segment lost 1 base, leaving 2 bases of the junction unmatched. Germline V CDR1 and CDR2: DFQATT, SNEGSKA (reference sequence). The CDR3 DNA is TGCAGTGCTAGAGGACTAGCGGAAAGCACAGATACGCAGTATTTT. Translated, it gives CSARGLAESTDTQYF.

This clonotype appeared a few times. This chain joins TRBV20-1 and TRBJ1-5; D not resolved. With 4 bases removed from V and 3 bases from J, the gap between germline ends came to 10 bases. The CDR3 has 13 amino acids. CDR1 is DFQATT and CDR2 is SNEGSKA in the germline V gene (reference sequence). CDR3 amino acids: CSAKDGSNQPQHF. DNA of the CDR3: TGCAGTGCTAAGGACGGTTCCAATCAGCCCCAGCATTTT.

This clonotype was detected ten times or more. The chain joins TRBV12-3 or TRBV12-4 to TRBJ2-2, with unresolved D. The V end lost 3 bases, the J end lost 6 bases, and 5 bases lay between the germline ends. The CDR3 is 12 residues long. This chain's CDR3 is CASSFVPGELFF. The CDR3 DNA follows: TGTGCCAGCAGTTTTGTGCCCGGGGAGCTGTTTTTT.

This clonotype has a count of ten or more. The V gene is TRBV2, the J gene TRBJ1-5, with D possibly matching TRBD1 (5 bases). Germline CDR1 is SNHLY and CDR2 is FYNNEI. The V end was cut by 7 bases, the J end by 3 bases, with 13 bases between. The CDR3 loop spans 14 amino acids. CDR3: CASKKGASNQPQHF. CDR3 DNA: TGTGCCAGCAAAAAAGGGGCTTCCAATCAGCCCCAGCATTTT.

This clonotype showed up many times. The chain joins TRBV4-1 to TRBJ2-3, with TRBD2 as a possible D gene (6 bases). CDR1 and CDR2 from the germline V gene are MGHRA and YSYEKL. V was pared by 0 bases and J by 5 bases, with 15 bases between. CDR3 length: 16 amino acids. The CDR3 loop is CASSQDFGRRGDTQYF. In DNA form, the CDR3 reads TGCGCCAGCAGCCAAGATTTCGGCAGGCGGGGAGATACGCAGTATTTT.

This clonotype was recorded at least ten times. The V and J genes are TRBV7-6 and TRBJ1-2; perhaps TRBD1 as D (6 bases). CDR3 length: 14 amino acids. Between the trimmed V and J ends, which lost 1 base and 4 bases, there was a span of 10 bases. Germline loops: CDR1 SGHVS, CDR2 FNYEAQ. This chain's CDR3 is CASSLGTGRYGYTF. The CDR3 DNA sequence: TGTGCCAGCAGCTTAGGCACAGGGCGCTATGGCTACACCTTC.

The sample holds a few counts of this clonotype. The rearrangement joins TRBV29-1 to TRBJ1-4, with D unresolved. V was clipped by 3 bases and J by 10 bases, with 9 bases between them. This CDR3 has 11 amino acids. Germline CDR1 and CDR2: SQVTM and ANQGSEA. The CDR3 is CSVEVGRKLFF. The DNA of the CDR3 is TGCAGCGTTGAGGTTGGGCGAAAACTGTTTTTT.

This clonotype was seen many times. The genes are TRBV2 and TRBJ2-7; no definite D call. The CDR3 totals 12 residues. Germline CDR1 reads SNHLY; CDR2 reads FYNNEI. Deletions cut 1 base from V and 7 bases from J, with 8 bases between. The CDR3 protein is CASSEEFWEQYF. The CDR3 bases are TGTGCCAGCAGTGAAGAATTCTGGGAGCAGTACTTC. Combining the CDR3 with reference TRBV2 and TRBJ2-7 gives the whole variable domain EPEVTQTPSHQVTQMGQEVILRCVPISNHLYFYWYRQILGQKVEFLVSFYNNEISEKSEIFDDQFSVERPDGSNFTLKIRSTKLEDSAMYFCASSEEFWEQYFGPGTRLTVT.

This chain joins TRBV18 and TRBJ2-7, with D maybe TRBD1 (5 bases). V shed 3 bases and J shed 5 bases, with 26 bases lying between them. The CDR3 totals 18 residues. The germline gives CDR1 KGHSH, CDR2 LQKENI. The CDR3 nucleotides are TGTGCCAGCTCACCGTGGGCAAGGGGAACGGGTTGGGCGGACGAGCAGTACTTC. Its translation is CASSPWARGTGWADEQYF.

The sample holds many counts of this clonotype. The chain combines TRBV9 with TRBJ2-5; 10 positions match TRBD1. Trimming cost V 4 bases and J 1 base; bases outside gene matches: 10. This CDR3 has 17 residues. Germline CDR1 is SGDLS and CDR2 is YYNGEE. CDR3: CASSHPRDRGFQETQYF. CDR3 coding DNA: TGTGCCAGCAGCCATCCTAGGGACAGGGGATTCCAAGAGACCCAGTACTTC.

This clonotype was observed many times. V is TRBV28 and J is TRBJ1-2; 7 nucleotides line up with TRBD1. Per the germline V gene, CDR1 is MDHEN and CDR2 is SYDVKM. The CDR3 length is 15 residues. Trimming took 5 bases from V and 5 from J; bases not matched to a gene: 11. The CDR3 protein is CASSPRTGGWYGYTF. The CDR3 region has the DNA TGTGCCAGCAGTCCACGGACAGGAGGATGGTATGGCTACACCTTC.

This clonotype appeared many times. The V gene is TRBV7-3, the J gene TRBJ1-6; D gene uncertain. The CDR3 sequence is 13 residues long. Per the germline V gene, CDR1 is SGHTA and CDR2 is FQGTGA. V was cut by 5 bases and J by 2 bases, with 4 bases left in between. The CDR3 spells CASSLAYNSPLHF. CDR3 DNA sequence: TGTGCCAGCAGCCTCGCCTATAATTCACCCCTCCACTTT.

This clonotype was found many times. The gene calls are TRBV6-1 and TRBJ2-7; TRBD2 matches at 8 bases. Trimming cost V 3 bases and J 6 bases; bases outside gene matches: 7. From germline, CDR1 is MNHNS and CDR2 SASEGT. The CDR3 consists of 14 residues. This CDR3 is CASSEISGAIEQYF. The CDR3 nucleotides read TGTGCCAGCAGTGAGATTAGCGGGGCAATCGAGCAGTACTTC.

This clonotype appeared once. This rearrangement joins TRBV19 to TRBJ1-6, with D possibly matching TRBD1 (6 bases). The V end was cut by 3 bases, the J end by 6 bases, with 18 bases between. In germline, CDR1 is LNHDA, CDR2 SQIVND (reference sequence). The length of the CDR3 is 17 residues. The CDR3 DNA reads TGTGCCAGTAGTATGTTCGTCCGGGGGGCTGGTAATTCACCCCTCCACTTT. It translates to CASSMFVRGAGNSPLHF.

The V gene is TRBV10-3, the J gene TRBJ1-1; D remains ambiguous. Trimming pared 6 bases from V and 3 bases from J, leaving 11 bases between. Looked up from germline, CDR1 is ENHRY and CDR2 is SYGVKD. The CDR3 sequence is 13 residues long. This CDR3 reads CAISEIRDTEAFF. The CDR3 coding sequence is TGTGCCATCAGCGAAATTAGAGACACTGAAGCTTTCTTT.

This clonotype was seen ten or more times. The V gene is TRBV12-3 or TRBV12-4, the J gene TRBJ2-6, with TRBD1 matching over 9 bases. The CDR3 contains 16 residues. V lost 3 bases, J lost 2 bases, and 2 bases stayed unmatched. This chain's CDR3 is CASSLGQGPGANVLTF. In DNA form, the CDR3 reads TGTGCCAGCAGTTTGGGACAGGGACCTGGGGCCAACGTCCTGACTTTC.

This clonotype was observed many times. The chain is built from TRBV10-3 and TRBJ1-1; 8 bases map to TRBD1. J lost 1 base, V lost 5 bases, and 6 bases had no gene match. Germline CDR1 and CDR2: ENHRY and SYGVKD. CDR3 size: 15 residues. CDR3 loop: CAISPRTGRNTEAFF. The CDR3 DNA is TGTGCCATCAGTCCACGGACAGGGCGGAACACTGAAGCTTTCTTT.

J is TRBJ1-1 and V is TRBV5-5; D unclear. This CDR3 contains 14 residues. Trimming took 5 bases from V and 5 from J, leaving 16 bases between them. Germline V gives CDR1 SGHKS, CDR2 YYEKEE (reference sequence). DNA of the CDR3: TGTGCCAGCAGACGGGAGGGTAGAGTAACTGAAGCTTTCTTT. Translated: CASRREGRVTEAFF. Together with reference TRBV5-5 and TRBJ1-1, the CDR3 gives the full variable domain: DAGVTQSPTHLIKTRGQQVTLRCSPISGHKSVSWYQQVLGQGPQFIFQYYEKEERGRGNFPDRFSARQFPNYSSELNVNALLLGDSALYLCASRREGRVTEAFFGQGTRLTVV.

At least ten counts were recorded for this clonotype. The V call is TRBV7-9, the J call TRBJ1-2; unclear D gene. V was trimmed by 3 bases and J by 3 bases, leaving 8 bases between them. The germline V gene encodes CDR1 SEHNR and CDR2 FQNEAQ (reference sequence). The CDR3 has 13 residues. The CDR3 DNA follows: TGTGCCAGCAGCTTTAAGGGCGACTATGGCTACACCTTC. Protein: CASSFKGDYGYTF.

This clonotype was seen many times. The rearrangement links TRBV2 to TRBJ1-1; D gene unclear. This CDR3 region has 13 residues. Germline V gene lookup returns CDR1 SNHLY and CDR2 FYNNEI. The V gene lost 3 bases and the J gene lost 3 bases, with 8 bases spanning the gap. The CDR3 region is CASSDEGYTEAFF. Here the CDR3 DNA reads TGTGCCAGCAGTGATGAAGGCTACACTGAAGCTTTCTTT.

This clonotype appeared many times. This rearrangement joins TRBV7-8 to TRBJ1-5; 8 nucleotides match TRBD1. CDR1 and CDR2 (germline): SGHVS, FQNEAQ. V was pared by 2 bases and J by 0 bases, with 6 bases of the junction left unmatched. There are 17 residues in the CDR3. CDR3 loop: CASSLRQGADSNQPQHF. The CDR3 DNA is TGTGCCAGCAGCTTACGGCAGGGGGCGGATAGCAATCAGCCCCAGCATTTT. Using reference TRBV7-8 and TRBJ1-5 for the parts outside the CDR3, the full variable domain is GAGVSQSPRYKVAKRGQDVALRCDPISGHVSLFWYQQALGQGPEFLTYFQNEAQLDKSGLPSDRFFAERPEGSVSTLKIQRTQQEDSAVYLCASSLRQGADSNQPQHFGDGTRLSIL.

This clonotype was recorded many times. CDR3 DNA sequence: TGTGCCAGCAGTTTATCGATCGGGGCCCGGGGTATTCAGTACTTC. Its translation is CASSLSIGARGIQYF. This chain links TRBV27 with TRBJ2-4; either TRBD1 or TRBD2 may fit D (5 bases each). The germline V gene encodes CDR1 MNHEY and CDR2 SMNVEV (reference sequence). The CDR3 is 15 amino acids. The V and J ends lost 0 bases and 10 bases respectively, with 16 bases between them.

The chain couples TRBV21-1 to TRBJ1-1; the table's D gene call, TRBD1, was not cross checked with the DNA. TRBV21-1 is listed as a pseudogene. The CDR3 consists of 16 residues. In DNA form, the CDR3 reads TGTGCCAGCAGCAATTGGGGGACAGGGGTTGGCCCTGAAGCTTTCTTT. Amino acids: CASSNWGTGVGPEAFF.

Many counts were recorded for this clonotype. The chain recombines TRBV5-6 with TRBJ1-5; unclear D gene. Germline loops: CDR1 SGHDT, CDR2 YYEEEE. Deletions cut 1 base from V and 4 bases from J, with 3 bases between. The CDR3 spans 12 residues. CDR3 sequence (DNA): TGTGCCAGCAGCTTGAGGAATCAGCCCCAGCATTTT. It specifies CASSLRNQPQHF.